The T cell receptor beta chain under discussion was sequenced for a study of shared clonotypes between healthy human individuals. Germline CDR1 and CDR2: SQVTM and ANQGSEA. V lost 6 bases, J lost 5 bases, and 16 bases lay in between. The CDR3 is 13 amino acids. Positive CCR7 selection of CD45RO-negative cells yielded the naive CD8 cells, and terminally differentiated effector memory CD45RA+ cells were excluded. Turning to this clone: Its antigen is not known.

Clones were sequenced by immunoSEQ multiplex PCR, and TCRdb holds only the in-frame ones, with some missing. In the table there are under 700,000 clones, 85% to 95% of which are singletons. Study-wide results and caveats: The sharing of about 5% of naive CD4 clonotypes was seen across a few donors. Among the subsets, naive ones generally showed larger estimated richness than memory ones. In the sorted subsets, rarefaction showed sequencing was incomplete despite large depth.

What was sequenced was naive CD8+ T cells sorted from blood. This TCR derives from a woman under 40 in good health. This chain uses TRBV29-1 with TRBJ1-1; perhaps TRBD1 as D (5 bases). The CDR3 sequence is CSVPAGLITEAFF. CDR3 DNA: TGCAGCGTGCCGGCAGGGTTAATAACTGAAGCTTTCTTT. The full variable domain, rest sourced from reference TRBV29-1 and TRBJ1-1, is SAVISQKPSRDICQRGTSLTIQCQVDSQVTMMFWYRQQPGQSLTLIATANQGSEATYESGFVIDKFPISRPNLTFSTLTVSNMSPEDSSIYLCSVPAGLITEAFFGQGTRLTVV.